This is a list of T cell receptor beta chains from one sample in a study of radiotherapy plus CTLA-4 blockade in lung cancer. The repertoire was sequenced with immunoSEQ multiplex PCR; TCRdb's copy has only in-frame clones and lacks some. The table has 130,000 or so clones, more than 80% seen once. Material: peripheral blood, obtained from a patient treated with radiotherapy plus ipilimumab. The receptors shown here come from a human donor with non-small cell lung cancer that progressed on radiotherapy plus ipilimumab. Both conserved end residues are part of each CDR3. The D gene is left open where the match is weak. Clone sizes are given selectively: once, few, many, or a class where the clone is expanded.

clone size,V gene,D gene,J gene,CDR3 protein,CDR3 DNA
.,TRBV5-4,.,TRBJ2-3,CASSLGQIRTDTQYF,TGTGCCAGCAGCTTGGGACAGATCCGCACAGATACGCAGTATTTT
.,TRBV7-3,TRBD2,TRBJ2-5,CASSLNSGSSETQYF,TGTGCCAGCAGCTTAAATAGCGGGAGTTCCGAGACCCAGTACTTC
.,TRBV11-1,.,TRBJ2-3,CASSSGRGADTQYF,TGTGCCAGCAGCTCGGGGCGAGGCGCAGATACGCAGTATTTT
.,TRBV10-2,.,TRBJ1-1,CASSALGGWNTEAFF,TGCGCCAGCAGTGCGTTGGGGGGGTGGAACACTGAAGCTTTCTTT
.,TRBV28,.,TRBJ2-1,CASSLPSSYNEQFF,TGTGCCAGCAGTTTACCCAGCTCCTACAATGAGCAGTTCTTC
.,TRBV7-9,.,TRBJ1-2,CASSSGVSNYGYTF,TGTGCCAGCAGTTCCGGGGTTAGTAACTATGGCTACACCTTC
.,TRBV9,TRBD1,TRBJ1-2,CASSGEAGGVGGYTF,TGTGCCAGCAGCGGGGAGGCAGGGGGTGTGGGAGGCTACACCTTC
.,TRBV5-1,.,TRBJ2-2,CASSLGLTNTGELFF,TGCGCCAGCAGCTTGGGGCTTACGAACACCGGGGAGCTGTTTTTT
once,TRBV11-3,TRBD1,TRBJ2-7,CASSSGTAIYEQYF,TGTGCCAGCAGCTCCGGGACAGCCATCTACGAGCAGTACTTC
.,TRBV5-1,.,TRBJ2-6,CASRSSGANVLTF,TGCGCCAGCAGGTCCTCTGGGGCCAACGTCCTGACTTTC
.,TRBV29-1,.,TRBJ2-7,CSAFDRFSYEQYF,TGCAGCGCGTTCGACAGGTTTTCCTACGAGCAGTACTTC
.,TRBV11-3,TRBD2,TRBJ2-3,CASSSRGAGDGRDTQYF,TGTGCCAGCAGCTCGCGGGGGGCGGGAGACGGGCGAGATACGCAGTATTTT
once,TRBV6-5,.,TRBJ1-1,CASSYSFLGYTEAFF,TGTGCCAGCAGTTACTCGTTCCTGGGGTACACTGAAGCTTTCTTT
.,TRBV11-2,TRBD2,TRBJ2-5,CASSLGSGISKETQYF,TGTGCCAGCAGCTTAGGTAGCGGGATCTCGAAAGAGACCCAGTACTTC
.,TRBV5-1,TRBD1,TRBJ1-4,CASSLAGQGESTNEKLFF,TGCGCCAGCAGCTTGGCGGGACAGGGCGAGTCAACTAATGAAAAACTGTTTTTT
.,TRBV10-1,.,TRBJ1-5,CATQSQPQHF,TGCGCCACCCAGAGCCAGCCCCAGCATTTT
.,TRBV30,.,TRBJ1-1,CAWSGISSAEAFF,TGTGCCTGGAGTGGGATATCGTCGGCTGAAGCTTTCTTT
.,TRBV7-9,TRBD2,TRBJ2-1,CASSTISGRDIHEQFF,TGTGCCAGCAGCACTATTAGCGGGAGGGATATCCATGAGCAGTTCTTC
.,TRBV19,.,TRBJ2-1,CASSPPGTFYNEQFF,TGTGCCAGTAGCCCCCCCGGGACCTTCTACAATGAGCAGTTCTTC
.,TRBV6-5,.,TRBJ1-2,CASKNQGGYGYTF,TGTGCCAGCAAGAACCAGGGAGGCTATGGCTACACCTTC
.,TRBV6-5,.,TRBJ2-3,CASRRREQADTQYF,TGTGCCAGCAGACGTCGGGAGCAGGCAGATACGCAGTATTTT
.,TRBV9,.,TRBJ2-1,CASTPNGFNEQFF,TGTGCCAGCACTCCCAACGGCTTCAATGAGCAGTTCTTC
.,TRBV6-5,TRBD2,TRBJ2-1,CASSVSGRAYNEQFF,TGTGCCAGCAGCGTTAGCGGGAGGGCCTACAATGAGCAGTTCTTC
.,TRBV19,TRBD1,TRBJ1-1,CASMWDSTEAFF,TGTGCCAGTATGTGGGACAGCACTGAAGCTTTCTTT
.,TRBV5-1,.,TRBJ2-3,CASRYGRSGEGDTQYF,TGCGCCAGCAGGTACGGGCGGAGCGGAGAGGGAGATACGCAGTATTTT
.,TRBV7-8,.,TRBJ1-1,CASSLVSKNTEAFF,TGTGCCAGCAGCTTAGTCTCGAAGAACACTGAAGCTTTCTTT
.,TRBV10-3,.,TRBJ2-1,CASSDRDNLGNEQFF,TGTGCCAGCAGTGACCGGGACAACTTGGGCAATGAGCAGTTCTTC
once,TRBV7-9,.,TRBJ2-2,CASSPLGGSHNTGELFF,TGTGCCAGCAGCCCCCTTGGTGGGAGCCACAACACCGGGGAGCTGTTTTTT
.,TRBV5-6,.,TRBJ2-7,CASSPEGGIGFPYEQYF,TGTGCCAGCAGCCCGGAGGGGGGGATAGGGTTTCCCTACGAGCAGTACTTC
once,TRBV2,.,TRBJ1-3,CASSVNRDNTIYF,TGTGCCAGCAGTGTGAACAGGGACAACACCATATATTTT
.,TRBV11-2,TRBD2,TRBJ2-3,CASSQLAGGTDTQYF,TGTGCCAGCAGTCAACTAGCGGGAGGAACAGATACGCAGTATTTT
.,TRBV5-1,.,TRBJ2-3,CASSAGTDTQYF,TGCGCCAGCTCAGCAGGTACAGATACGCAGTATTTT
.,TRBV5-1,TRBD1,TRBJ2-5,CASSPTGETQYF,TGCGCCAGCAGCCCGACAGGGGAGACCCAGTACTTC
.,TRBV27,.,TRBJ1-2,CASSFRGAGGYTF,TGTGCCAGCAGTTTTCGGGGGGCAGGGGGCTACACCTTC
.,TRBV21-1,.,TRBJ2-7,CASSRRQGYYEQYF,TGTGCCAGCAGCCGCCGACAGGGATACTACGAGCAGTACTTC
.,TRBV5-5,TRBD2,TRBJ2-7,CASSLEPRGFSYEQYF,TGTGCCAGCAGCCTCGAGCCGCGGGGGTTCTCCTACGAGCAGTACTTC
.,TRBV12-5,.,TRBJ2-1,CASGPLDSFYNEQFF,TGTGCTAGTGGCCCCCTCGACTCTTTCTACAATGAGCAGTTCTTC
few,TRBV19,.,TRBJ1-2,CASFDSTLNYGYTF,TGTGCCAGTTTTGACAGTACACTAAACTATGGCTACACCTTC
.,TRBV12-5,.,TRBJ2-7,CASGSPKSVSYEQYF,TGTGCTAGTGGTTCCCCCAAGAGCGTCTCCTACGAGCAGTACTTC
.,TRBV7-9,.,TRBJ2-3,CASSLADGPGTQYF,TGTGCCAGCAGCTTAGCGGATGGCCCCGGGACGCAGTATTTT